The next 11 T cell receptor beta chains were all read from a single sample in a study of early T cells in non-severe SARS-CoV-2 infection. TCRdb re-analysed the 5' RACE reads in MiXCR, keeping a single row per CDR3 protein. The sample has approximately 29,000 distinct CDR3 sequences; roughly 7% are singletons. The sequenced material came from whole blood. The receptors were sampled from an adult who was a healthcare worker with PCR-confirmed SARS-CoV-2 infection or an uninfected control (not recorded which).

This clonotype was recorded at least ten times. V and J are TRBV20-1 and TRBJ1-6; D is ambiguous. Germline V gene sequence: CDR1 DFQATT, CDR2 SNEGSKA (reference sequence). This CDR3 comprises 13 residues. Between the trimmed V and J ends, which lost 7 bases and 5 bases, there was a span of 12 bases. CDR3 nucleotides: TGCAGTGAAACCCCTTATGATAATTCACCCCTCCACTTT. Translated, it gives CSETPYDNSPLHF.

This clonotype appeared many times. V is TRBV27 and J is TRBJ1-6, with a tentative D call TRBD1 (6 bases). V dropped 6 bases and J dropped 12 bases, with 15 bases sitting between them. CDR3 length: 13 amino acids. Germline V lookup: CDR1 MNHEY, CDR2 SMNVEV (reference sequence). The CDR3 region has the DNA TGTGCCAGCAGCTACAGGGTACGGGGACCCCTCCACTTT. It encodes CASSYRVRGPLHF.

This clonotype was picked up many times. The chain uses TRBV24-1 and TRBJ2-1; 13 positions agree with TRBD2. The CDR3 runs 17 residues. Germline CDR1 is KGHDR and CDR2 is SFDVKD. The junction had 5 bases not matched to a gene; V was cut back by 3 bases and J by 4 bases. The CDR3 coding sequence is TGTGCCACCAGTGATGCCGGGACTAGCGGGATTTACAATGAGCAGTTCTTC. It specifies CATSDAGTSGIYNEQFF.

This clonotype showed up just a few times. The chain employs TRBV6-5 and TRBJ1-2, with 8 nucleotides matching TRBD1. Germline loops: CDR1 MNHEY, CDR2 SVGAGI. V lost 6 bases to trimming and J lost 12 bases; unmatched junction nucleotides: 12. The CDR3 is 13 residues long. DNA for the CDR3: TGTGCCAGCAGCCGGGACAGGTTCCAGCGTCACACCTTC. Residues: CASSRDRFQRHTF.

This clonotype was picked up many times. The chain carries TRBV19 and TRBJ2-7; the match to TRBD1 covers 8 bases. The CDR3 extends over 13 amino acids. With V trimmed by 5 bases and J by 4 bases, 4 bases remained unmatched. Germline V lookup: CDR1 LNHDA, CDR2 SQIVND (reference sequence). The CDR3 DNA reads TGTGCCAGTAGTCCGGGACAGGAGTACGAGCAGTACTTC. Its protein is CASSPGQEYEQYF.

The rearrangement links TRBV7-9 to TRBJ1-1; TRBD1 is a possible D gene (6 bases). V lost 5 bases and J lost 5, with 15 bases in between. Germline V gene lookup returns CDR1 SEHNR and CDR2 FQNEAQ (reference sequence). The CDR3 consists of 14 residues. The CDR3 sequence: CASSHKGGGTEAFF. DNA of the CDR3: TGTGCCAGCAGCCATAAGGGGGGAGGGACTGAAGCTTTCTTT.

To note about this clonotype: A single base separates this from a much larger clone, so it may be a read error. This chain links TRBV27 with TRBJ2-1, with 11 bases matching TRBD2. This CDR3 contains 15 residues. The germline V gene encodes CDR1 MNHEY and CDR2 SMNVEV (reference sequence). CDR3 in DNA: TGTACCAGCAGTTTAACTAGCGGGAGCCCCAATGAGCAGTTCTTC. This codes for CTSSLTSGSPNEQFF.

This clonotype has at least ten counts. The chain combines TRBV5-6 with TRBJ1-1; D is perhaps TRBD1 (5 bases). V was clipped by 2 bases and J by 0 bases, with 11 bases between them. Per the germline V gene, CDR1 is SGHDT and CDR2 is YYEEEE. This CDR3 contains 15 residues. CDR3 amino acids: CASSFNQGMNTEAFF. The CDR3 nucleotides are TGTGCCAGCAGCTTTAACCAGGGAATGAACACTGAAGCTTTCTTT.

There are many counts of this clonotype. CDR3 amino acids: CSAHGGRAETQYF. The CDR3 DNA sequence: TGCAGTGCCCATGGGGGGAGAGCCGAGACCCAGTACTTC. The rearrangement uses TRBV20-1 and TRBJ2-5, with D maybe TRBD2 (6 bases). Trimming pared 6 bases from V and 5 bases from J, leaving 16 bases between. CDR3 length: 13 residues. CDR1 is DFQATT, CDR2 SNEGSKA, per germline (reference sequence).

This clonotype was seen at least ten times. The J gene is TRBJ2-1, the V gene TRBV4-3; TRBD2 matches at 8 bases. This CDR3 has 18 residues. Losses at the gene ends were 4 bases for V and 1 base for J; bases not matched to a gene: 12. In germline, CDR1 is LGHNA, CDR2 YSLEER. CDR3 in amino acids: CASSRLAPLAGSYNEQFF. DNA of the CDR3: TGCGCCAGCAGCCGATTAGCGCCCCTAGCGGGTTCCTACAATGAGCAGTTCTTC.

This clonotype showed up many times. The chain has TRBV12-3 or TRBV12-4 and TRBJ1-2; D is possibly TRBD1 (5 bases). This CDR3 comprises 13 residues. Trimming stripped 1 base from V and 3 bases from J, with 6 bases between. CDR3 amino acids: CASSLGDYYGYTF. The CDR3, as DNA: TGTGCCAGCAGTTTAGGGGACTACTATGGCTACACCTTC.